The present T cell receptor beta chain was sequenced within a study of circulating CD8 cells and anti-PD-1 response in melanoma. Study in general: Of 13 patients, seven got anti-PD-1 first and six had prior therapy. Response groups: complete/partial responders versus stable/progressive non-responders.

Sorting of live CD3+CD8+TCRalphabeta+ cells by PD-1 and/or TIGIT gave four subsets. General study points: Published repertoire comparisons used only baseline and M1 samples.

This clonotype is labeled as large (0.1 to 1%). What it binds is not known. The CDR3 length is 16 residues. Germline CDR1 SGHDT, CDR2 YYEEEE. Trimming took 2 bases from V and 3 from J, leaving 16 bases between them. Using 15 ng of total RNA, TCR libraries were made with the QIAseq Immune Repertoire TCR panel. TCRdb recomputed calls from the reads with MiXCR, one row per CDR3 protein. The table records some 400 distinct CDR3 sequences, 5.5% to 8.5% of them present only once. The receptor's source is a human donor with melanoma. The J gene is TRBJ2-3, the V gene TRBV5-6; tentatively, D is TRBD1 (6 bases). The source material was CD8+ T cells from PBMCs, sampled at baseline or after one month of anti-PD-1 therapy (not recorded which). This chain's CDR3 is CASSFGAQGRTDTQYF. DNA of the CDR3: TGTGCCAGCAGCTTTGGGGCACAGGGTAGGACAGATACGCAGTATTTT.